A single sample is the source of the 18 T cell receptor beta chains below, sequenced in a study of monozygotic twins with inflammatory bowel disease. TCRdb reprocessed the 5' RACE reads and reports one entry per CDR3 protein, with no DNA. This table holds 300,000 to 400,000 distinct CDR3 sequences. Sequenced sample: blood. All receptors derive from a human donor with ulcerative colitis or Crohn's disease, or a healthy co-twin of an affected twin (not recorded which).

The chain is built from TRBV6-2 or TRBV6-3 and TRBJ1-5; TCRdb's assignment of TRBD1 cannot be checked, as there is no DNA. From germline, CDR1 is MNHEY and CDR2 SVGEGT. The CDR3 totals 15 residues. CDR3 in amino acids: CASSYEVRDFQPQHF.

V usage is TRBV18 and J usage is TRBJ1-1; TCRdb returns TRBD1, unconfirmable since there is no DNA. The CDR3 length is 15 residues. Germline V gene sequence: CDR1 KGHSH, CDR2 LQKENI. CDR3 region: CASSPGQTKNTEAFF.

The V call is TRBV7-9, the J call TRBJ2-7; absent DNA, TCRdb's TRBD1 call cannot be checked. CDR3 length: 14 residues. Germline lookup yields CDR1 SEHNR and CDR2 FQNEAQ (reference sequence). CDR3 residues: CASSEDRGAYEQYF. Drawing the rest from reference TRBV7-9 and TRBJ2-7, the complete variable domain is DTGVSQNPRHKITKRGQNVTFRCDPISEHNRLYWYRQTLGQGPEFLTYFQNEAQLEKSRLLSDRFSAERPKGSFSTLEIQRTEQGDSAMYLCASSEDRGAYEQYFGPGTRLTVT.

The rearrangement uses TRBV12-3 or TRBV12-4 and TRBJ1-6. The CDR3 sequence is 12 residues long. This CDR3 reads CASRINDSPLHF.

V gene TRBV7-9 combines with J gene TRBJ2-7; checking the TCRdb D call of TRBD1 is not possible without DNA. CDR3 length equals 17 residues. Germline values: CDR1 SEHNR, CDR2 FQNEAQ (reference sequence). This chain's CDR3 is CASSLPAPGTPAYEQYF.

The gene calls are TRBV20-1 and TRBJ1-5; the TCRdb D gene call, TRBD1, has no DNA to confirm it. The CDR3 extends over 15 amino acids. Germline lookup yields CDR1 DFQATT and CDR2 SNEGSKA (reference sequence). CDR3 protein: CSARGVDWNNQPQHF.

The chain links TRBV5-1 to TRBJ2-1; the D call of TRBD1 rests on TCRdb alone, since no DNA is present to check it. CDR3 length: 16 amino acids. The V gene's germline CDR1 is SGHRS and CDR2 YFSETQ. The CDR3 sequence is CASSWSDRGNRNEQFF.

The genes are TRBV6-5 and TRBJ2-7; without DNA, the TCRdb call of TRBD1 cannot be checked. There are 15 residues in the CDR3. From germline, CDR1 is MNHEY and CDR2 SVGAGI. The chain's CDR3 is CASSYVGQVAYEQYF.

The CDR3 here is CASSPGTQYNEQFF. The rearrangement links TRBV5-1 to TRBJ2-1; TCRdb reports TRBD1, a call that lacks DNA to check it against. The CDR3 has 14 amino acids. The V gene's germline CDR1 is SGHRS and CDR2 YFSETQ.

V and J are TRBV28 and TRBJ2-7; TCRdb names TRBD1, which stays unverified in the absence of DNA. The CDR3 has 16 amino acids. Germline assignment: CDR1 MDHEN and CDR2 SYDVKM. CDR3 region: CASSLGNPGQTYEQYF.

This chain connects TRBV7-9 to TRBJ2-4. This CDR3 is built from 12 residues. Germline CDR1 and CDR2: SEHNR and FQNEAQ (reference sequence). CDR3 protein: CASRGDKNIQYF.

The chain combines TRBV12-3 or TRBV12-4 with TRBJ2-2; TCRdb indicates TRBD1, and absent DNA this call remains unverified. The CDR3 totals 15 residues. The CDR3 here is CASINWGSSTGELFF.

The J gene is TRBJ2-7, the V gene TRBV6-2 or TRBV6-3. Germline CDR1 and CDR2: MNHEY and SVGEGT. This CDR3 comprises 15 residues. CDR3 protein: CASKNLGLSSYEQYF.

The chain links TRBV3-1 to TRBJ1-5; as DNA is missing, the TRBD1 call by TCRdb cannot be tested. Germline CDR1 and CDR2: LGHDT and YNNKEL (reference sequence). The CDR3 sequence is 15 residues long. The CDR3 loop is CASSQTGARNQPQHF.

J is TRBJ2-7 and V is TRBV19; absent DNA, TCRdb's TRBD1 call cannot be checked. The germline V gene has CDR1 LNHDA and CDR2 SQIVND (reference sequence). The CDR3 sequence is 13 residues long. CDR3 in amino acids: CASSPGTGFEQYF.

The V call is TRBV7-2, the J call TRBJ1-4; TCRdb's assignment of TRBD1 cannot be checked, as there is no DNA. Germline values: CDR1 SGHTA, CDR2 FQGNSA. This CDR3 is built from 17 residues. The CDR3 is CASSFSGQGARGEKLFF. The whole variable domain, filled in from reference TRBV7-2 and TRBJ1-4, reads GAGVSQSPSNKVTEKGKDVELRCDPISGHTALYWYRQSLGQGLEFLIYFQGNSAPDKSGLPSDRFSAERTGGSVSTLTIQRTQQEDSAVYLCASSFSGQGARGEKLFFGSGTQLSVL.

The chain links TRBV6-1 to TRBJ1-3. Germline V gene data show CDR1 as MNHNS and CDR2 as SASEGT. CDR3 length: 16 residues. Here the CDR3 reads CASSARDSSSGNTIYF.

V gene TRBV7-8 combines with J gene TRBJ2-3; TCRdb's D call, TRBD2, is unchecked because there is no DNA. This CDR3 is 14 amino acids long. Per germline, CDR1 SGHVS and CDR2 FQNEAQ. CDR3 in amino acids: CASSLGGLIDTQYF.